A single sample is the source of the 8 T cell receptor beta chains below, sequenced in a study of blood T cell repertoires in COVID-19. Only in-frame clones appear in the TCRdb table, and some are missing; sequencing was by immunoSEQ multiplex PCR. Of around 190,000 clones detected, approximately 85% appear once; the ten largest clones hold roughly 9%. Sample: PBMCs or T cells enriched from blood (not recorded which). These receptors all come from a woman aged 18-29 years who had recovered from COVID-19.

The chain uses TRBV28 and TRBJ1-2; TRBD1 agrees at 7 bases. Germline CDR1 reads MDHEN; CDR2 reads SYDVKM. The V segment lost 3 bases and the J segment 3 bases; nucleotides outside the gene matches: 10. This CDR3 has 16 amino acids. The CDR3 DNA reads TGTGCCAGCAGTTTTAATAGGGACAGAAACGACTATGGCTACACCTTC. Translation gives CASSFNRDRNDYGYTF.

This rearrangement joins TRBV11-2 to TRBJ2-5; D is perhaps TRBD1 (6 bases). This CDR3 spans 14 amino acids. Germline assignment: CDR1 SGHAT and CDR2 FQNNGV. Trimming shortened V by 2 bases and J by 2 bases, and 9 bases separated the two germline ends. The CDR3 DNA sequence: TGTGCCAGCAGCTTAAGGCAGGGGCAAGAGACCCAGTACTTC. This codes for CASSLRQGQETQYF.

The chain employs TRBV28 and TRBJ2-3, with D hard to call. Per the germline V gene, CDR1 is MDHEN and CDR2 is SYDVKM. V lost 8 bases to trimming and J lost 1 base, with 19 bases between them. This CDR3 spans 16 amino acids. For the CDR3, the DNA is TGTGCCAGCCGCTCGTACCTACCTGAGGGCACAGATACGCAGTATTTT. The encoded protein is CASRSYLPEGTDTQYF.

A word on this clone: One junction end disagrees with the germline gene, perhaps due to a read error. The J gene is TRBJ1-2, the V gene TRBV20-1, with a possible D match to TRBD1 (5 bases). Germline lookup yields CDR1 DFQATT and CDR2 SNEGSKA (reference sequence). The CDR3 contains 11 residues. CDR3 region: CSARDHTGGSF. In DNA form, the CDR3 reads TGCAGTGCTAGAGATCATACAGGTGGCAGCTTC.

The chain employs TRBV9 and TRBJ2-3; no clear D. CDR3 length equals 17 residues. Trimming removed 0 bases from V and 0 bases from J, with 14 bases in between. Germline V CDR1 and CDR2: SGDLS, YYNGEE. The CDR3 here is CASSVVPETGSTDTQYF. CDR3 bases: TGTGCCAGCAGCGTAGTTCCAGAGACCGGGAGCACAGATACGCAGTATTTT. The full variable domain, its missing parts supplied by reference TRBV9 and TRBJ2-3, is DSGVTQTPKHLITATGQRVTLRCSPRSGDLSVYWYQQSLDQGLQFLIQYYNGEERAKGNILERFSAQQFPDLHSELNLSSLELGDSALYFCASSVVPETGSTDTQYFGPGTRLTVL.

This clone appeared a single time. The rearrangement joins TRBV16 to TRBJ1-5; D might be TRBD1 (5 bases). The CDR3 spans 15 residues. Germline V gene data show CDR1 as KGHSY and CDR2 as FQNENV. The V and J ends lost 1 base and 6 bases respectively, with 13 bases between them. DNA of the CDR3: TGTGCCAGCAGCCAATTTCCCAGGGAAGGTCAGCCCCAGCATTTT. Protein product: CASSQFPREGQPQHF.

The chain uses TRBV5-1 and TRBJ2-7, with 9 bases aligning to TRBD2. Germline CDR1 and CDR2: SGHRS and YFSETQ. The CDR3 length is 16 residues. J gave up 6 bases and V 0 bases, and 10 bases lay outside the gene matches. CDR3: CASSLAVGLAGSEQYF. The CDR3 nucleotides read TGCGCCAGCAGCTTGGCCGTGGGACTAGCAGGATCCGAGCAGTACTTC.

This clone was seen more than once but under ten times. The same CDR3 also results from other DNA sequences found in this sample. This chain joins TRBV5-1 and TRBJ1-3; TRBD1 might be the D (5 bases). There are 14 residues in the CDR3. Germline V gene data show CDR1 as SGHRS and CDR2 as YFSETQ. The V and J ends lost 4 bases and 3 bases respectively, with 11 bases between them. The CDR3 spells CASSPQGSGNTIYF. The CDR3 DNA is TGCGCCAGCAGCCCCCAGGGCAGTGGAAACACCATATATTTT.